This T cell receptor beta chain was identified in a study of beta chain features in type 1 diabetes. Study-level points and caveats: Within each of all four CD4+ subsets, Type 1 diabetes patients had TCRB CDR3s that were moderately but significantly shorter. Among type 1 diabetes patients, VDJ junctions had fewer insertions and more deletions.

On this clone itself: Its specificity is not known.

Investigators reverse transcribed all isolated RNA, so they sequenced expressed TCRB transcripts. The data were produced by immunoSEQ multiplex PCR, yet TCRdb's version contains in-frame clones alone and is incomplete. The sample has 400,000 to 450,000 clones, roughly 14% seen once; the top ten hold roughly 0.033%. V lost 7 bases, J lost 2 bases, and 1 base stayed unmatched. The CDR3 totals 12 residues. Germline values: CDR1 SNHLY, CDR2 FYNNEI. Blood was collected once per donor into heparin, averaging approximately 110 mL. CD45RO/CCR7/CD25/CD127/CD95/CD27 separated CD4+ naive, central memory, regulatory and stem cell-like memory cells by sorting.

The sequenced material came from naive CD4+ T cells from blood. V usage is TRBV2 and J usage is TRBJ2-5; 7 bases match TRBD2. The sequence derives from a man aged 25-40 years in good health. The CDR3 DNA reads TGTGCCAGCAAGGGACTACAAGAGACCCAGTACTTC. Its translation: CASKGLQETQYF. The complete variable domain, with remaining parts taken from reference TRBV2 and TRBJ2-5, reads EPEVTQTPSHQVTQMGQEVILRCVPISNHLYFYWYRQILGQKVEFLVSFYNNEISEKSEIFDDQFSVERPDGSNFTLKIRSTKLEDSAMYFCASKGLQETQYFGPGTRLLVL.